The clone carrying this TCR beta chain was counted only a few times. Its antigen is unknown. This CDR3 has 16 amino acids. The junction had 11 bases not matched to a gene; V was cut back by 1 base and J by 5 bases. Per germline, CDR1 DFQATT and CDR2 SNEGSKA (reference sequence). This record belongs to a study of identical twins. Points from the study as a whole: High-abundance cord blood beta clonotypes had fewer insertions; memory repertoires showed none. Excess twin sharing in beta out-of-frame sequences was weaker.

TCRdb re-called the 5' RACE reads with MiXCR, one entry per CDR3 protein. The profile shows approximately 500,000 distinct CDR3 sequences, nearly 15% of them singletons. These data were likewise used in another study, on yellow fever vaccine responses in identical twins.

The gene calls are TRBV20-1 and TRBJ2-5, with 9 bases fitting TRBD1. This receptor was identified in a woman aged 18 to 35 in good health. The sample taken for sequencing was CD4+ T cells sorted from blood. The CDR3 DNA sequence: TGCAGTGCTAGAGCCCCCGGGACAGGGCAAGCGGAGACCCAGTACTTC. Protein product: CSARAPGTGQAETQYF.